This T cell receptor beta chain emerged from a study of T cell responses to AZD1222 COVID-19 vaccine. V lost 0 bases and J 5 bases, leaving 16 bases between the germline ends. The length of the CDR3 is 17 residues. Germline V gene data show CDR1 as LGHDT and CDR2 as YNNKEL (reference sequence). Only one count was recorded for this clone. TCRdb's table, derived via immunoSEQ multiplex PCR, lists solely in-frame clones and lacks some. The repertoire has over 85,000 clones, approximately 84% of them found once; the top ten carry 15% to 20%. This receptor was identified in an adult in good health. The V call is TRBV3-1 (or the pseudogene TRBV3-2), the J call TRBJ2-2; D not resolved. The sequenced sample was peripheral blood, obtained on day 0 of AZD1222 vaccination. CDR3 amino acids: CASSQDRRAARTGELFF. CDR3 sequence (DNA): TGTGCCAGCAGCCAAGATAGGAGAGCAGCTCGGACCGGGGAGCTGTTTTTT.